This TCR beta chain was captured by sequencing in a study of cytomegalovirus exposure and HLA in healthy donors. Regarding the study as a whole: Later analysis suggested most CMV-associated TCR beta chains were HLA-restricted. A list of around 160 TCR beta chains associated with cytomegalovirus was given.

PCR employed 60 Vbeta and 13 Jbeta primers. Some clones are missing from TCRdb's copy, which holds only in-frame ones; the method was immunoSEQ multiplex PCR. This sample has about 98,000 clones, with 70% to 80% found just once. Everyone who donated was a healthy bone marrow donor. When sampled, the donors appeared nominally healthy, though they likely had unrecorded immune exposures. Germline CDR1 is LNHDA and CDR2 is SQIVND (reference sequence). Trimming took 5 bases from V and 6 from J, leaving 8 bases between them. CDR3 length equals 12 residues. About this clone: The antigen is unknown.

The chain carries TRBV19 and TRBJ2-1, with D unresolved. The clonotype comes from a man between 60 and 75 years old in good health and CMV-seropositive. Sequenced: PBMCs. The chain's CDR3 is CASSLLSNEQFF. DNA of the CDR3: TGTGCCAGTAGTCTACTAAGCAATGAGCAGTTCTTC.